A selection of T cell receptor beta chains follows, all from one sample in a study of cytomegalovirus exposure and HLA in healthy donors. Generated by immunoSEQ multiplex PCR, the TCRdb table keeps only in-frame clones and is missing some. This table holds approximately 210,000 clones. The sample consisted of PBMCs. These receptors all come from a woman younger than 45 in good health and CMV-seropositive. Both conserved end residues are part of each CDR3. Fields, in order: J gene, V gene, D gene, CDR3 protein, CDR3 DNA. A D gene is named only where the DNA matches it firmly.

J: TRBJ1-6; V: TRBV30; D: .; CDR3: CACPGGVTFNSPLHF; DNA: TGTGCCTGCCCGGGGGGGGTAACTTTTAATTCACCCCTCCACTTT
J: TRBJ2-1; V: TRBV21-1; D: .; CDR3: CASSKEGEGRRNEQFF; DNA: TGTGCCAGCAGCAAAGAAGGGGAGGGGAGGCGCAATGAGCAGTTCTTC
J: TRBJ2-3; V: TRBV4-2; D: TRBD2; CDR3: CASSQKGTSGGQSTDTQYF; DNA: TGTGCCAGCAGCCAAAAGGGGACTAGCGGGGGGCAAAGCACAGATACGCAGTATTTT
J: TRBJ1-4; V: TRBV7-9; D: .; CDR3: CASSLESLNEKLFF; DNA: TGTGCCAGCAGCTTAGAGAGCCTGAATGAAAAACTGTTTTTT
J: TRBJ1-4; V: TRBV5-1; D: .; CDR3: CVSSPPGTNEKLFF; DNA: TGCGTCAGCAGCCCGCCCGGGACTAATGAAAAACTGTTTTTT
J: TRBJ2-7; V: TRBV20-1; D: .; CDR3: CSATTYEQYF; DNA: TGCAGTGCTACTACCTACGAGCAGTACTTC
J: TRBJ2-5; V: TRBV19; D: .; CDR3: CASSEGRETQYF; DNA: TGTGCCAGTAGTGAAGGGAGGGAGACCCAGTACTTC
J: TRBJ1-6; V: TRBV5-1; D: .; CDR3: CASSLVSGLNSPLHF; DNA: TGCGCCAGCAGCTTGGTTTCAGGGCTTAATTCACCCCTCCACTTT
J: TRBJ2-5; V: TRBV18; D: TRBD2; CDR3: CASSPRSGESLGPQYF; DNA: TGTGCCAGCTCACCCCGTAGCGGGGAGTCCCTTGGACCCCAGTACTTC
J: TRBJ2-7; V: TRBV19; D: TRBD1; CDR3: CASSWGTDELRGSSYEQYF; DNA: TGTGCCAGTAGCTGGGGGACAGACGAACTAAGGGGCAGCTCCTACGAGCAGTACTTC
J: TRBJ2-1; V: TRBV5-1; D: TRBD2; CDR3: CASSFFSGTSYNEQFF; DNA: TGCGCCAGCAGCTTCTTTAGCGGGACTTCCTACAATGAGCAGTTCTTC
J: TRBJ1-1; V: TRBV2; D: TRBD1; CDR3: CASTGTGVENTEAFF; DNA: TGTGCCAGCACTGGGACAGGTGTGGAGAACACTGAAGCTTTCTTT
J: TRBJ1-5; V: TRBV27; D: TRBD1; CDR3: CASSQKTGVNQPQHF; DNA: TGTGCCAGCAGCCAGAAGACAGGGGTTAATCAGCCCCAGCATTTT
J: TRBJ2-5; V: TRBV27; D: TRBD1; CDR3: CASSRGQHQETQYF; DNA: TGTGCCAGCAGTAGGGGACAGCACCAAGAGACCCAGTACTTC
J: TRBJ1-5; V: TRBV6-6; D: TRBD1; CDR3: CASSFPPDRGQPQHF; DNA: TGTGCCAGCAGCTTCCCTCCGGACAGGGGACAGCCCCAGCATTTT
J: TRBJ1-5; V: TRBV15; D: .; CDR3: CATSRVPSNQPQHF; DNA: TGTGCCACCAGCAGAGTCCCTTCCAATCAGCCCCAGCATTTT
J: TRBJ1-1; V: TRBV6-1; D: .; CDR3: CASTPQKNTEAFF; DNA: TGTGCCAGCACTCCACAAAAGAACACTGAAGCTTTCTTT
J: TRBJ1-1; V: TRBV6-5; D: .; CDR3: CASSYFGQVAFF; DNA: TGTGCCAGCAGTTACTTTGGGCAGGTGGCTTTCTTT
J: TRBJ1-2; V: TRBV25-1; D: .; CDR3: CASRPGPNYGYTF; DNA: TGTGCCAGCAGACCAGGGCCAAACTATGGCTACACCTTC
J: TRBJ1-1; V: TRBV2; D: .; CDR3: CASSVSFPRNTEAFF; DNA: TGTGCCAGCAGTGTATCTTTCCCTAGGAACACTGAAGCTTTCTTT
J: TRBJ1-1; V: TRBV28; D: .; CDR3: CASSSRSNTEAFF; DNA: TGTGCCAGCAGTTCCAGATCCAACACTGAAGCTTTCTTT
J: TRBJ1-2; V: TRBV5-1; D: .; CDR3: CASSPPGQGYNGYTF; DNA: TGCGCCAGCAGCCCCCCCGGCCAGGGGTACAATGGCTACACCTTC
J: TRBJ2-5; V: TRBV5-1; D: TRBD1; CDR3: CASSSTQGRETQYF; DNA: TGCGCCAGCAGCTCCACACAGGGGAGAGAGACCCAGTACTTC
J: TRBJ1-1; V: TRBV25-1; D: TRBD1; CDR3: CASQLQGGSEAFF; DNA: TGTGCCAGCCAATTACAGGGGGGCTCCGAAGCTTTCTTT
J: TRBJ1-2; V: TRBV28; D: .; CDR3: CASSFTGGTYTF; DNA: TGTGCCAGCAGTTTTACGGGGGGAACCTACACCTTC
J: TRBJ2-7; V: TRBV13; D: TRBD1; CDR3: CASSLARTGTYEQYF; DNA: TGTGCCAGCAGCTTAGCGAGGACAGGTACCTACGAGCAGTACTTC
J: TRBJ2-2; V: TRBV5-1; D: .; CDR3: CASSLTGPLGGELFF; DNA: TGCGCCAGCAGCTTGACAGGGCCCCTCGGCGGGGAGCTGTTTTTT